This T cell receptor (beta chain) was sequenced in a study of cytomegalovirus exposure and HLA in healthy donors. At the level of the study: The study placed roughly four fifths of its approximately 400 genotyped donors in the Caucasian-associated ancestry cluster.

A multiplex PCR was run with 60 Vbeta primers and 13 Jbeta primers. Sequencing used immunoSEQ multiplex PCR; TCRdb keeps in-frame clones, though not all of them. The sample records about 150,000 clones, 60% to 80% being singletons. Healthy bone marrow donors made up the cohort. The J segment lost 8 bases and the V segment lost 2 bases, leaving 11 bases of the junction unmatched. In germline, CDR1 is SGHNT, CDR2 YYREEE (reference sequence). This CDR3 spans 16 amino acids. Of note for this clone: Its antigen is still unknown.

Findings of the study overall: Among the CMV-associated chains, three were confirmed in vitro as specific for CMV antigens. One variant, a missense change in DCLRE1C, was linked in a later analysis to TCR beta V- and J-gene trimming.

The source of this sequence is a male donor in good health and CMV-seronegative. The V call is TRBV5-4, the J call TRBJ2-1; 9 bases agree with TRBD1. Material for sequencing was PBMCs. The CDR3 DNA sequence: TGTGCCAGCAGCTTTTTAGAAACAGGGGGCGGCGATGAGCAGTTCTTC. Amino acid sequence: CASSFLETGGGDEQFF.